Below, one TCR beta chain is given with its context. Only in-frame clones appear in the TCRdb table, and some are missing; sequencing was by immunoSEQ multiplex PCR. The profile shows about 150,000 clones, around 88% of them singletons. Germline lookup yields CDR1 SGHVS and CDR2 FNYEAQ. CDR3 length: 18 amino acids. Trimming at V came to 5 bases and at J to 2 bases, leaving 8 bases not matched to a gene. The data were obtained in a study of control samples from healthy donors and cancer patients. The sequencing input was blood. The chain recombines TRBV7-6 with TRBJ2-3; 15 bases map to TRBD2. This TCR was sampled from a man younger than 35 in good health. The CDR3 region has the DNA TGTGCCAGCAGCCTGAGAGGGACTAGCGGGGGGAACACAGATACGCAGTATTTT. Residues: CASSLRGTSGGNTDTQYF.